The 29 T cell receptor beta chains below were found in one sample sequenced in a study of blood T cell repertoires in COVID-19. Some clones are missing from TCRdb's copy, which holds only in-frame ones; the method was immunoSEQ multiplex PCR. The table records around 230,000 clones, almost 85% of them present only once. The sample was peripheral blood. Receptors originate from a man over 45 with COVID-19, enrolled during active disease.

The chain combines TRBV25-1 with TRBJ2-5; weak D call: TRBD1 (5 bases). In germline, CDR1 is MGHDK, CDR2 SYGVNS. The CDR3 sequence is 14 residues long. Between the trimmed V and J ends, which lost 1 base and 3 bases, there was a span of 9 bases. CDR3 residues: CASSEFKGKETQYF. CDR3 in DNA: TGTGCCAGCAGTGAATTTAAGGGGAAAGAGACCCAGTACTTC.

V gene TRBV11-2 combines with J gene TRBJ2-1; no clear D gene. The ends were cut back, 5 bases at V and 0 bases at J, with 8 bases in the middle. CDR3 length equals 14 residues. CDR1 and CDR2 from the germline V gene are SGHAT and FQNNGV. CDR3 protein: CASSNRVSYNEQFF. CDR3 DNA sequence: TGTGCCAGCAGCAACCGCGTCTCCTACAATGAGCAGTTCTTC.

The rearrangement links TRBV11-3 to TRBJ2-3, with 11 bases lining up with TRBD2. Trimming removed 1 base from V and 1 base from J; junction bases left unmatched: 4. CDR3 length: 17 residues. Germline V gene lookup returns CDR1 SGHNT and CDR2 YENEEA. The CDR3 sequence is CASSLGASGGRTDTQYF. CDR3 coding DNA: TGTGCCAGCAGCTTAGGGGCTAGCGGGGGGCGCACAGATACGCAGTATTTT.

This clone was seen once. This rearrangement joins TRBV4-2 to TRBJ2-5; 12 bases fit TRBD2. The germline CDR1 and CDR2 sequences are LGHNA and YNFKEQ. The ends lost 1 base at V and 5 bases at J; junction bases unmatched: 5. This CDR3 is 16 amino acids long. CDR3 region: CASSQAGLAGMETQYF. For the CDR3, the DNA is TGTGCCAGCAGCCAAGCTGGACTAGCGGGGATGGAGACCCAGTACTTC.

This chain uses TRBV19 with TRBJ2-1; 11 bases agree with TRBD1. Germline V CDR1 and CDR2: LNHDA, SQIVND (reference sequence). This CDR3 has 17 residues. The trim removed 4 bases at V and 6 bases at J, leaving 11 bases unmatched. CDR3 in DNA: TGTGCCAGTAGTACCAAAGGACAGGGGGCGCCCCCCAATGAGCAGTTCTTC. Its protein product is CASSTKGQGAPPNEQFF.

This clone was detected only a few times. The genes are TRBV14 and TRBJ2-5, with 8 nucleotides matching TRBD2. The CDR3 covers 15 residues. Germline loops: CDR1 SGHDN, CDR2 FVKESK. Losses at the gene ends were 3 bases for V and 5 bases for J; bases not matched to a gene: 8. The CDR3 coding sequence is TGTGCCAGCAGCCACTGGCGGGGGGCACTGGAGACCCAGTACTTC. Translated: CASSHWRGALETQYF.

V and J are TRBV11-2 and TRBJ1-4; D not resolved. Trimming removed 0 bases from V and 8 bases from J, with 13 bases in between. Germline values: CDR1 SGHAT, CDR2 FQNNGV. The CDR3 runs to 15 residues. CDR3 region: CASSLDGGFEEKLFF. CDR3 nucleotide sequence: TGTGCCAGCAGCTTAGATGGAGGGTTTGAAGAAAAACTGTTTTTT. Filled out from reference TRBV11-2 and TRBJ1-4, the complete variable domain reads EAGVAQSPRYKIIEKRQSVAFWCNPISGHATLYWYQQILGQGPKLLIQFQNNGVVDDSQLPKDRFSAERLKGVDSTLKIQPAKLEDSAVYLCASSLDGGFEEKLFFGSGTQLSVL.

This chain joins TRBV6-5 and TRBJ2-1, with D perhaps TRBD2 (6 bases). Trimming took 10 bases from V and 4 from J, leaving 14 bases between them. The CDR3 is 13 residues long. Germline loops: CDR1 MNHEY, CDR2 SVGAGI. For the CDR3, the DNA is TGTGCCACCAGACTAGGCGCTTACAATGAGCAGTTCTTC. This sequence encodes CATRLGAYNEQFF.

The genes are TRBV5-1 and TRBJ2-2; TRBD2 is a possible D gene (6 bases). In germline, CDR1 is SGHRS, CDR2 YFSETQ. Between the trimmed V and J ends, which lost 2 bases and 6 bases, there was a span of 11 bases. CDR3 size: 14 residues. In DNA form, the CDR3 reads TGCGCCAGCAGCTTAGGCGGGGACGCCGGGGAGCTGTTTTTT. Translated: CASSLGGDAGELFF.

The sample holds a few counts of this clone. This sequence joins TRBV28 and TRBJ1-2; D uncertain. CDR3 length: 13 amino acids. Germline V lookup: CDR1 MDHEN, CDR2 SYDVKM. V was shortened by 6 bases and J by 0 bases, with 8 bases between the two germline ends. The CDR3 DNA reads TGTGCCAGCAGCCCCGGAGCTAACTATGGCTACACCTTC. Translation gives CASSPGANYGYTF.

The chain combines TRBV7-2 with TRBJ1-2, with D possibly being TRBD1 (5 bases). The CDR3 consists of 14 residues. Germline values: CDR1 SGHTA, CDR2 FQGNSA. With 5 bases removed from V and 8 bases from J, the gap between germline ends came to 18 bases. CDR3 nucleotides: TGTGCCAGCAGCATATTATCAGGGATGGGGGGCTACACCTTC. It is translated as CASSILSGMGGYTF.

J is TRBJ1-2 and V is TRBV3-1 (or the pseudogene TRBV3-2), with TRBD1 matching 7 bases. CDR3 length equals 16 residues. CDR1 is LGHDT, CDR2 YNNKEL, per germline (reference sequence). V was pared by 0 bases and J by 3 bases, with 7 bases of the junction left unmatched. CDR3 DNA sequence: TGTGCCAGCAGCCAAGATAGGGGGCCCTCTGACTATGGCTACACCTTC. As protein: CASSQDRGPSDYGYTF.

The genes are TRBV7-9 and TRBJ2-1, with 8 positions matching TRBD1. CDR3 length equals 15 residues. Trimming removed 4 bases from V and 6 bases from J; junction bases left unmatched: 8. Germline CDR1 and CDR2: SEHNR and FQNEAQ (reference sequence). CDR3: CASSYRTGRFNEQFF. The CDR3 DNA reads TGTGCCAGCAGCTACCGGACAGGGCGTTTCAATGAGCAGTTCTTC.

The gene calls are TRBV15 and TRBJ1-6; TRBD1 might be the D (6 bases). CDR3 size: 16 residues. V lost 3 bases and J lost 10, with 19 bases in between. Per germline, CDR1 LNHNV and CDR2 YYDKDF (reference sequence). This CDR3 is CATSSETGGAASPLHF. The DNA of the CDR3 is TGTGCCACCAGCAGCGAAACGGGGGGCGCGGCATCACCCCTCCACTTT.

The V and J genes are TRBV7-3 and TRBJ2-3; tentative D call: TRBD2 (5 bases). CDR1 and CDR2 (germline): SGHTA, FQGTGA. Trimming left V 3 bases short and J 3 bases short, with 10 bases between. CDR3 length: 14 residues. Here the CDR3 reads CASSLTGYTDTQYF. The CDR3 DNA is TGTGCCAGCAGCTTGACGGGGTATACAGATACGCAGTATTTT.

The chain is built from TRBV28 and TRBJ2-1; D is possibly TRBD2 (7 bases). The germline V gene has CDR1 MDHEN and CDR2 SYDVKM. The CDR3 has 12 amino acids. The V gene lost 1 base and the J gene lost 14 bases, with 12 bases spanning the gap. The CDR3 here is CASSLYREGKFF. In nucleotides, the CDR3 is TGTGCCAGCAGTTTATACAGGGAGGGGAAGTTCTTC.

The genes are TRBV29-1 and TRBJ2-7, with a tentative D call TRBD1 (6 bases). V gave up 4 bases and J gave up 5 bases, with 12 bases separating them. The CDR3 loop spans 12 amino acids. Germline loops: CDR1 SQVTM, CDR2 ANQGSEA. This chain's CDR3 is CSVASTGHEQYF. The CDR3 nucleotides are TGCAGCGTTGCCTCCACAGGGCACGAGCAGTACTTC.

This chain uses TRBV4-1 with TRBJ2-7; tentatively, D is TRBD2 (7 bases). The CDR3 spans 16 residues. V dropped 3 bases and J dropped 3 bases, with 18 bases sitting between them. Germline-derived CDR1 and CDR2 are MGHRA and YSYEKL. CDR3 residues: CASSQAGGGGNYEQYF. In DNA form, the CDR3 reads TGCGCCAGCAGCCAGGCTGGGGGCGGGGGCAACTACGAGCAGTACTTC.

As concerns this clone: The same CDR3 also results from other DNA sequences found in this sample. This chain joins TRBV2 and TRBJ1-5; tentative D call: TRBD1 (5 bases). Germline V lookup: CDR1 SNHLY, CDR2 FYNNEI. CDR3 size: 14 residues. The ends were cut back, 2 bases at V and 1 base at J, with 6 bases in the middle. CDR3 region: CASSEQGSNQPQHF. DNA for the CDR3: TGTGCCAGCAGTGAACAGGGCAGCAATCAGCCCCAGCATTTT.

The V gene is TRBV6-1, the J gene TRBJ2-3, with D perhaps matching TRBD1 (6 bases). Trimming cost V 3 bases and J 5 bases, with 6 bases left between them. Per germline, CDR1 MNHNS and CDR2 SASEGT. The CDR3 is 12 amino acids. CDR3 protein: CASSDRGDTQYF. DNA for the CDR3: TGTGCCAGCAGTGACAGGGGAGATACGCAGTATTTT.

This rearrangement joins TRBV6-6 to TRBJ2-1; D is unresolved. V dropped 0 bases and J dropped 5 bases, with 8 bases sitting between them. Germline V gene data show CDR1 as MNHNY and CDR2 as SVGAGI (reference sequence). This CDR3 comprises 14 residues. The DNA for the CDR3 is TGTGCCAGCAGTTACTCGTCCAGTAACAATGAGCAGTTCTTC. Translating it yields CASSYSSSNNEQFF.

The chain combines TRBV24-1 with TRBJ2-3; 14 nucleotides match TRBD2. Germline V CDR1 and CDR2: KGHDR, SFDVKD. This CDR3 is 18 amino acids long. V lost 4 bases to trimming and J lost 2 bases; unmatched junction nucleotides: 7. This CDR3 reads CATSDPGLAGATTDTQYF. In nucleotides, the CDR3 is TGTGCCACCAGTGACCCGGGACTAGCGGGGGCGACCACAGATACGCAGTATTTT.

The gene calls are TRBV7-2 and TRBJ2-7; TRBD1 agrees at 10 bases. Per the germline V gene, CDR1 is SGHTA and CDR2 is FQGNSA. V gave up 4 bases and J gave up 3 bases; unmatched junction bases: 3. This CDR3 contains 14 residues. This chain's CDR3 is CASSSGTGDYEQYF. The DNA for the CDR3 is TGTGCCAGCAGCTCTGGGACAGGGGACTACGAGCAGTACTTC.

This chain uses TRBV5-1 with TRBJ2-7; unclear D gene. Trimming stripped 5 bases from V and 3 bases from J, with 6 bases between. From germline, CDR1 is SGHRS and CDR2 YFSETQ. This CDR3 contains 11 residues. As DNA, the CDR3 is TGCGCCAGCAGGGCTGACTACGAGCAGTACTTC. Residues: CASRADYEQYF.

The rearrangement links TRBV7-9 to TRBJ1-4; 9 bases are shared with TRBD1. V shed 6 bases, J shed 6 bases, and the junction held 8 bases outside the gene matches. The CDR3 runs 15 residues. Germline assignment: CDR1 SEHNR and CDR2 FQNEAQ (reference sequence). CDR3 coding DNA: TGTGCCAGCAGACCCCCGGGACAGGGTGATGAAAAACTGTTTTTT. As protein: CASRPPGQGDEKLFF.

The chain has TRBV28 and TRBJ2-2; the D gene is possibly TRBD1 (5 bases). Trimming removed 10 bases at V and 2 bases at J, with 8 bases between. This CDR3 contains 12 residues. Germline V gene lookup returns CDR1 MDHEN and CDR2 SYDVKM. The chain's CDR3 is CAIWGNTGELFF. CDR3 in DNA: TGTGCCATCTGGGGCAACACCGGGGAGCTGTTTTTT.

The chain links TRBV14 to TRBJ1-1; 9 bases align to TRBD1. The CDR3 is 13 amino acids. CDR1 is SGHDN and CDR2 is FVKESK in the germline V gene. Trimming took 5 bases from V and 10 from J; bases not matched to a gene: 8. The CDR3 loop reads CASSWGQGSGAFF. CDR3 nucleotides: TGTGCCAGCAGCTGGGGACAGGGCTCAGGAGCTTTCTTT.

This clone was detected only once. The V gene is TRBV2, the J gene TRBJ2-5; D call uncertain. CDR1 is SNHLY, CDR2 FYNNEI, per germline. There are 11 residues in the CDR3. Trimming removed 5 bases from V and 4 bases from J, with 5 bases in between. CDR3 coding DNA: TGTGCCAGCAGTTCCTTAGAGACCCAGTACTTC. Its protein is CASSSLETQYF.

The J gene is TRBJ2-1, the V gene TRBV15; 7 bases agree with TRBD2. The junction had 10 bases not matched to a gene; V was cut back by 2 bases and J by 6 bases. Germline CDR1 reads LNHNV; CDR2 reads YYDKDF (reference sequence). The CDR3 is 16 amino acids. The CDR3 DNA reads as TGTGCCACCAGCAGACGAGCGGGGTCCCTAGGCAATGAGCAGTTCTTC. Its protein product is CATSRRAGSLGNEQFF.